This TCR beta chain stems from a study of long-term antiretroviral therapy in people with HIV. Looking at the study overall: When the earliest samples were collected, ART was typically delayed until CD4 counts fell.

V lost 3 bases and J lost 3, with 15 bases in between. The germline gives CDR1 SGHVS, CDR2 FNYEAQ. This CDR3 region has 15 residues. Details on this clone: Its antigen is not known.

Notes on the study in general: An increase in diversity followed ART, yet levels stayed below transplant donor controls.

Runs used v3.0 of the immunoSEQ assay and were done at survey level. The repertoire was sequenced with immunoSEQ multiplex PCR; TCRdb's copy has only in-frame clones and lacks some. This table holds 30,000 to 35,000 clones, 65% to 75% found once. The V call is TRBV7-6, the J call TRBJ2-7; D ambiguous. Sequenced here: unsorted PBMCs, sampled 3 years after starting antiretroviral therapy. This receptor was taken from a man aged 50 to 59 with HIV. CDR3 loop: CASSFNSPSSYEQYF. CDR3 bases: TGTGCCAGCAGCTTTAACAGCCCAAGCAGCTACGAGCAGTACTTC.